This T cell receptor (beta chain) was documented in a study of cytomegalovirus exposure and HLA in healthy donors. Study summary: Across 350 to 500 genotyped donors, around 80% landed in the Caucasian-associated ancestry cluster.

Deletions cut 4 bases from V and 6 bases from J, with 12 bases between. Germline loops: CDR1 LNHDA, CDR2 SQIVND (reference sequence). The CDR3 is 13 residues long. In regard to this clone: Its antigen is unidentified.

Study conclusions and caveats: The dataset shows that most TCR sequences were rare, while some public TCRs occurred in many donors. Presence/absence analyses assumed roughly uniform sequencing depth across donors, which may not hold.

A multiplex PCR was run with 60 Vbeta primers and 13 Jbeta primers. The data were produced by immunoSEQ multiplex PCR, yet TCRdb's version contains in-frame clones alone and is incomplete. The sample consists of 45,000 to 75,000 clones, around 70% of them appearing once. The sequence came from a woman aged 55 to 70 in good health and CMV-seropositive. V gene TRBV19 combines with J gene TRBJ1-2; D is unresolved. Sequencing was carried out using PBMCs. The CDR3, as DNA: TGTGCCAGTAGTACCTCTCGGCTAGATGGCTACACCTTC. Amino acid sequence: CASSTSRLDGYTF.